The 24 T cell receptor beta chains presented below share a single source sample, sequenced in a study of T cell responses to AZD1222 COVID-19 vaccine. TCRdb's copy holds only in-frame clones and misses some; the assay was immunoSEQ multiplex PCR. The sample lists approximately 100,000 clones; more than 85% were seen once. The starting material was peripheral blood, obtained on day 0 of AZD1222 vaccination. The receptor set was obtained from an adult in good health.

V is TRBV6-2 or TRBV6-3 and J is TRBJ2-7; D might be TRBD2 (6 bases). The V and J ends lost 2 bases and 7 bases respectively, with 12 bases between them. The CDR3 totals 13 residues. Germline V gene data show CDR1 as MNHEY and CDR2 as SVGEGT. CDR3 DNA sequence: TGTGCCAGCAGTTACATGGAGGGTAGAGAGCAGTACTTC. Amino acid sequence: CASSYMEGREQYF.

The chain combines TRBV7-8 with TRBJ1-1; possibly TRBD1 for D (5 bases). Trimming left V 0 bases short and J 4 bases short, with 9 bases between. The germline V gene has CDR1 SGHVS and CDR2 FQNEAQ. CDR3 length equals 14 residues. In nucleotides, the CDR3 is TGTGCCAGCAGCTTAGCGACGGGGGTCACTGAAGCTTTCTTT. Translated: CASSLATGVTEAFF.

This clone showed up just a few times. The V call is TRBV19, the J call TRBJ1-4, with 9 bases fitting TRBD1. The CDR3 contains 14 residues. Germline V gene data show CDR1 as LNHDA and CDR2 as SQIVND (reference sequence). J was trimmed by 3 bases and V by 7 bases; bases with no gene match: 3. The CDR3 protein is CASNRGPANEKLFF. For the CDR3, the DNA is TGTGCCAGTAACAGGGGGCCAGCTAATGAAAAACTGTTTTTT.

The chain combines TRBV4-3 with TRBJ2-7; 9 bases align to TRBD1. The germline V gene encodes CDR1 LGHNA and CDR2 YSLEER. The CDR3 extends over 15 amino acids. Unmatched junction bases numbered 0, after V lost 0 bases and J lost 0 bases. This CDR3 is CASSQEGQGSYEQYF. The CDR3 coding sequence is TGCGCCAGCAGCCAAGAGGGACAGGGCTCCTACGAGCAGTACTTC.

This clone was seen more than once but under ten times. The rearrangement links TRBV13 to TRBJ1-1, with D tentatively TRBD1 (6 bases). Looked up from germline, CDR1 is PRHDT and CDR2 is FYEKMQ (reference sequence). CDR3 length equals 12 residues. The V end lost 5 bases, the J end lost 6 bases, and 10 bases lay between the germline ends. CDR3 sequence (DNA): TGTGCCAGCAGCAAACAGGGTTCTGAAGCTTTCTTT. Protein: CASSKQGSEAFF.

The J gene is TRBJ1-4, the V gene TRBV6-4; tentatively, D is TRBD1 (6 bases). The CDR3 runs 14 residues. From germline, CDR1 is MRHNA and CDR2 SNTAGT. The V gene lost 5 bases and the J gene lost 9 bases, with 16 bases spanning the gap. The CDR3 sequence is CASSHRVDLKKLFF. The CDR3 DNA is TGTGCCAGCAGTCACAGGGTGGACCTTAAAAAACTGTTTTTT.

V is TRBV18 and J is TRBJ1-2; 7 bases are shared with TRBD1. The CDR3 contains 15 residues. Germline V gives CDR1 KGHSH, CDR2 LQKENI. V dropped 3 bases and J dropped 3; count of bases not matched to a gene: 7. The CDR3 region is CASSPGTELYYGYTF. CDR3 sequence (DNA): TGTGCCAGCTCACCCGGGACAGAGCTATACTATGGCTACACCTTC.

The V call is TRBV30, the J call TRBJ1-1; 8 bases fit TRBD1. Germline CDR1 reads GTSNPN; CDR2 reads SVGIG (reference sequence). This CDR3 comprises 15 residues. CDR3 nucleotide sequence: TGTGTCCTAAGGCAGGGACAGGCGGAGAACACTGAAGCTTTCTTT. It encodes CVLRQGQAENTEAFF.

J is TRBJ2-7 and V is TRBV30, with TRBD2 matching 8 bases. Germline CDR1 GTSNPN, CDR2 SVGIG (reference sequence). The CDR3 consists of 12 residues. V lost 7 bases and J lost 4; bases outside the gene matches: 6. The CDR3: CASAGGRYEQYF. The CDR3 nucleotides read TGTGCCTCGGCGGGGGGCAGGTACGAGCAGTACTTC.

DNA for the CDR3: TGTGCCAGCAACAGACAGGGTGCGAACACCGGGGAGCTGTTTTTT. It specifies CASNRQGANTGELFF. The V gene is TRBV11-1, the J gene TRBJ2-2; TRBD1 matches 7 bases. Germline assignment: CDR1 SGHAT and CDR2 FQDESV (reference sequence). The CDR3 covers 15 residues. V lost 7 bases and J lost 0; bases outside the gene matches: 5.

This chain joins TRBV2 and TRBJ2-5, with D tentatively TRBD1 (6 bases). The length of the CDR3 is 15 residues. Germline V lookup: CDR1 SNHLY, CDR2 FYNNEI. V lost 7 bases and J 1 base, leaving 16 bases between the germline ends. The CDR3 spells CASTKSGTSQETQYF. The CDR3 DNA follows: TGTGCCAGCACTAAATCCGGGACAAGCCAAGAGACCCAGTACTTC. Using reference TRBV2 and TRBJ2-5 for the parts outside the CDR3, the full variable domain is EPEVTQTPSHQVTQMGQEVILRCVPISNHLYFYWYRQILGQKVEFLVSFYNNEISEKSEIFDDQFSVERPDGSNFTLKIRSTKLEDSAMYFCASTKSGTSQETQYFGPGTRLLVL.

CDR3 protein: CASSPSRTGSNEKLFF. The CDR3 nucleotides are TGTGCCAGCAGCCCTTCCAGGACAGGGTCTAATGAAAAACTGTTTTTT. The rearrangement links TRBV3-1 (or the pseudogene TRBV3-2) to TRBJ1-4; TRBD1 agrees at 8 bases. The CDR3 extends over 16 amino acids. V dropped 4 bases and J dropped 3; count of bases not matched to a gene: 7. The germline V gene has CDR1 LGHDT and CDR2 YNNKEL (reference sequence).

The chain recombines TRBV5-1 with TRBJ2-3; D is perhaps TRBD2 (5 bases). Trimming cost V 4 bases and J 7 bases, with 13 bases left between them. Germline CDR1 reads SGHRS; CDR2 reads YFSETQ. The CDR3 has 13 amino acids. This CDR3 is CASSPPEGNTQYF. In DNA form, the CDR3 reads TGCGCCAGCAGCCCCCCCGAGGGAAATACGCAGTATTTT.

This clone was observed a single time. The J gene is TRBJ2-2, the V gene TRBV9, with D hard to call. The V gene lost 2 bases and the J gene lost 1 base, with 6 bases spanning the gap. This CDR3 comprises 14 residues. Germline CDR1 and CDR2: SGDLS and YYNGEE. Written as DNA, the CDR3 is TGTGCCAGCAGCGTTACGGTGAACACCGGGGAGCTGTTTTTT. Translation gives CASSVTVNTGELFF.

The rearrangement uses TRBV5-1 and TRBJ2-3; D ambiguous. The CDR3 is 15 amino acids. Trimming took 0 bases from V and 0 from J, leaving 8 bases between them. Germline lookup yields CDR1 SGHRS and CDR2 YFSETQ. CDR3 nucleotides: TGCGCCAGCAGCTTGGGACCTACTAGCACAGATACGCAGTATTTT. Its translation is CASSLGPTSTDTQYF.

The V gene is TRBV6-5, the J gene TRBJ1-5, with TRBD1 as a possible D gene (5 bases). The CDR3 runs 14 residues. V dropped 4 bases and J dropped 3 bases, with 10 bases sitting between them. Germline CDR1 MNHEY, CDR2 SVGAGI. CDR3 DNA: TGTGCCAGCAGTTTTTCCGGGACCAATCAGCCCCAGCATTTT. Its protein product is CASSFSGTNQPQHF.

V gene TRBV7-2 combines with J gene TRBJ1-5; the D gene is possibly TRBD1 (6 bases). The CDR3 covers 12 residues. The V end was cut by 3 bases, the J end by 11 bases, with 11 bases between. CDR1 is SGHTA, CDR2 FQGNSA, per germline. The CDR3: CASSLDSGAQHF. The DNA for the CDR3 is TGTGCCAGCAGCTTGGACAGCGGGGCCCAGCATTTT.

The chain has TRBV12-3 or TRBV12-4 and TRBJ1-2; TRBD1 matches at 7 bases. Trimming cost V 3 bases and J 8 bases; bases outside gene matches: 6. This CDR3 comprises 13 residues. The CDR3 nucleotides read TGTGCCAGCAGTTTTCAGGGGGGACACGGCTACACCTTC. Amino acids: CASSFQGGHGYTF.

This chain joins TRBV11-3 and TRBJ2-2; D is possibly TRBD1 (6 bases). The germline V and J ends were trimmed by 4 bases and 8 bases, with 14 bases remaining between them. Looked up from germline, CDR1 is SGHNT and CDR2 is YENEEA. This CDR3 has 14 amino acids. CDR3 bases: TGTGCCAGCAGCTCACAGGGAGAGGGTGGGGAGCTGTTTTTT. It encodes CASSSQGEGGELFF.

V usage is TRBV19 and J usage is TRBJ2-2; D ambiguous. The CDR3 runs to 13 residues. Germline CDR1 reads LNHDA; CDR2 reads SQIVND (reference sequence). Trimming took 5 bases from V and 4 from J, leaving 8 bases between them. The CDR3, as DNA: TGTGCCAGTAGTCCTCGGAGCACCGGGGAGCTGTTTTTT. Its protein is CASSPRSTGELFF.

V and J are TRBV30 and TRBJ1-2; tentative D call: TRBD1 (6 bases). Germline values: CDR1 GTSNPN, CDR2 SVGIG (reference sequence). This CDR3 contains 14 residues. V gave up 2 bases and J gave up 6 bases, with 16 bases separating them. The CDR3 loop reads CAWSHGTLLHGYTF. In DNA form, the CDR3 reads TGTGCCTGGAGTCACGGGACACTTCTACATGGCTACACCTTC. Using reference TRBV30 and TRBJ1-2 for the parts outside the CDR3, the full variable domain is SQTIHQWPATLVQPVGSPLSLECTVEGTSNPNLYWYRQAAGRGLQLLFYSVGIGQISSEVPQNLSASRPQDRQFILSSKKLLLSDSGFYLCAWSHGTLLHGYTFGSGTRLTVV.

This chain uses TRBV30 with TRBJ2-3, with TRBD2 matching over 13 bases. The CDR3 contains 14 residues. The ends lost 5 bases at V and 2 bases at J; junction bases unmatched: 1. Germline assignment: CDR1 GTSNPN and CDR2 SVGIG (reference sequence). The CDR3 protein is CAWGTSGVTDTQYF. The CDR3 nucleotides read TGTGCCTGGGGGACTAGCGGGGTCACAGATACGCAGTATTTT.

This clone was observed a few times. The rearrangement joins TRBV7-9 to TRBJ1-4; no definite D call. The CDR3 has 15 residues. V lost 1 base, J lost 4 bases, and 10 bases lay in between. Looked up from germline, CDR1 is SEHNR and CDR2 is FQNEAQ (reference sequence). The CDR3 nucleotides are TGTGCCAGCAGCTTAGGGCAAGGCGGTAATGAAAAACTGTTTTTT. Its protein is CASSLGQGGNEKLFF.

The V call is TRBV30, the J call TRBJ2-5; D gene ambiguous. Germline-derived CDR1 and CDR2 are GTSNPN and SVGIG (reference sequence). With 3 bases removed from V and 0 bases from J, the gap between germline ends came to 11 bases. The CDR3 is made up of 14 amino acids. The DNA for the CDR3 is TGTGCCTGGAGGGGGTCCGCGTACCAAGAGACCCAGTACTTC. Translated: CAWRGSAYQETQYF.